The clone carrying this T cell receptor (beta chain) was seen a handful of times. Antigen unknown. This entry comes from a study of breast tumors, draining lymph nodes, adjacent tissues. Breast cancer patients provided tissue from their axillary draining lymph nodes. A single record per CDR3 protein comes from TCRdb applying MiXCR to the multiplex PCR reads. The repertoire holds approximately 88,000 distinct CDR3 sequences, with about 27% as singletons. General study findings and limits: The lymph node origin of tumor T cells was framed as consistent with a hypothesis, not demonstrated. Luminal-like breast cancer showed significantly higher tumor–nontumor repertoire similarity than basal-like. Tumors had less TCR diversity than lymph nodes, more than nontumor tissue.

The CDR3 covers 12 residues. Trimming removed 6 bases from V and 7 bases from J, with 12 bases in between. The source is a female donor with breast cancer. Some clones in this sample may be carry-over from other donors' samples. The sample taken for sequencing was axillary lymph node tissue. The chain combines TRBV12-3 or TRBV12-4 with TRBJ1-1; D is undetermined. The CDR3 loop reads CASSRTGGEAFF. Here the CDR3 DNA reads TGTGCCAGCAGCCGTACCGGTGGTGAAGCTTTCTTT.